Reported below is one TCR beta chain. Its antigen remains unidentified. The CDR3 spans 14 residues. The V gene lost 0 bases and the J gene lost 6 bases, with 11 bases spanning the gap. Germline assignment: CDR1 MNHEY and CDR2 SMNVEV (reference sequence). The sample belongs to a study of OX40 agonist ivuxolimab in advanced cancers. Overall study context: Three partial responders included one hepatocellular carcinoma patient and two cutaneous melanoma patients.

Study-wide points: At 0.1-3.0 mg/kg, partial responders had clonal expansion among the lowest observed. Both CD4+ and CD8+ T cell populations in blood had undergone clonal expansion by week 6 at 0.1 to 3.0 mg/kg. The investigators did not determine what antigen specificity the expanded peripheral T cells had.

Generated by immunoSEQ multiplex PCR, the TCRdb table keeps only in-frame clones and is missing some. This sample has tens of thousands of clones, with around 84% found just once. The receptor was derived from an adult with an advanced solid tumor such as melanoma, head and neck, liver or kidney cancer. The starting material was CD4+ or CD8+ T cells sorted from blood, obtained in a trial of the OX40 agonist ivuxolimab. The chain has TRBV27 and TRBJ1-2; perhaps TRBD1 as D (5 bases). As DNA, the CDR3 is TGTGCCAGCAGTTTATCAGGGAAGGGACATGGCTACACCTTC. The encoded protein is CASSLSGKGHGYTF.